This T cell receptor beta chain was observed in a study of blood T cell repertoires in COVID-19 (dated by TCRdb to 2020 to 2022). Some background on the complete study: The collaborator samples originated in the United States, Italy and Spain and spanned the acute and convalescent phases of COVID-19. The prospective study material was composed of cDNA or gDNA derived from T cells, B-cell-depleted T cells, or PBMCs. The sample metadata nearly always contained a de-identified subject ID, COVID-19 status, age in years and sex. Samples came from the ongoing ImmuneRACE study (first 160 participants) plus 1,254 subjects from 6 global collaborators. Where available, HLA class I and class II types were taken from metadata supplied by the sample provider and were not determined by assay-based typing. The dataset comprised deeply sampled blood TCRbeta repertoires from subjects exposed to, actively infected with, or recovered from COVID-19. A freely available public database, intended as a resource for researchers studying the immune response to SARS-CoV-2, is where the repertoires were released.

From its cysteine to its phenylalanine, the CDR3 spans 15 amino acids. Solely the CDR3 DNA is kept, with 45 bases framed from the first base. The V and J ends are trimmed by 4 bases and 5 bases, leaving 18 bases between them. In the germline V gene, CDR1 corresponds to SGHDT and CDR2 to YYEEEE. TCRbeta CDR3 regions were amplified from genomic DNA by means of the immunoSEQ Assay, a bias-controlled multiplex PCR. As for the original processing: The number of nucleated cells in each sample was estimated from the amplification of reference gene primers within the assay. To quantify the absolute abundance of each unique TCRbeta CDR3 rearrangement, sequence reads were collapsed and filtered. For each sample, productive Simpson clonality was calculated as the square root of Simpson's diversity index across productive rearrangements. TCRdb re-hosts the immuneACCESS table, in-frame sequences only. Its copies lack some clones; in the studies checked, an unresolved V gene accounts for under half of them, and the cause for the rest is not known. The V and J calls and the clone size are those of that table, but D and trimming were determined from the DNA. The sample records 430,000 or so clones, roughly 90% of which are singletons. The top ten constitute 0.8% to 0.9% of the sample.

Remarks on this clone: Its cognate antigen has yet to be identified. Within one base of it there is no much larger clone, and no base qualities were kept.

In Seattle, one collaborating source enrolled patients while the infection was active and tracked those patients longitudinally over the course of disease. The collaborating institutions used their own protocols to collect whole blood in K2EDTA tubes. For TCRbeta analysis, collaborators shipped samples in one of three forms: frozen whole blood, isolated PBMCs, or DNA extracted from either of those sample types. Findings and caveats that apply to the study as a whole: How much clinical and demographic metadata was included differed by source and by participant, and the metadata was provided uncurated.

Rearrangement joined TRBV5-6 to TRBJ2-5, with a weak D call of TRBD2 (5 bases match). Sequencing used peripheral blood. The receptor was isolated from a man aged 18 to 30 with COVID-19, enrolled during active disease. The CDR3 region has the sequence CASSPPGLAGETQYF. At the DNA level, the sequence is TGTGCCAGCAGCCCCCCCGGGCTAGCCGGGGAGACCCAGTACTTC. Full variable domain (CDR3 extended with the reference TRBV5-6 and TRBJ2-5 proteins): DAGVTQSPTHLIKTRGQQVTLRCSPKSGHDTVSWYQQALGQGPQFIFQYYEEEERQRGNFPDRFSGHQFPNYSSELNVNALLLGDSALYLCASSPPGLAGETQYFGPGTRLLVL.